This passage covers 26 T cell receptor beta chains from one sample sequenced in a study of shared clonotypes between healthy human individuals. Data came from immunoSEQ multiplex PCR; TCRdb stores just in-frame clones and leaves some out. The table records nearly 750,000 clones, 72% of them present only once. Specimen: memory CD4+ T cells sorted from blood. Subset given: CD45RA-negative fraction. The receptors were gathered from a woman younger than 45 in good health.

The rearrangement joins TRBV5-4 to TRBJ2-1; 11 nucleotides agree with TRBD2. J was trimmed by 7 bases and V by 5 bases; bases with no gene match: 8. This CDR3 region has 15 residues. Germline CDR1 reads SGHNT; CDR2 reads YYREEE (reference sequence). CDR3 nucleotide sequence: TGTGCCAGCAGGTTAGCGGGAGGGCCTAGGAATGAGCAGTTCTTC. Translated: CASRLAGGPRNEQFF. The whole variable domain, filled in from reference TRBV5-4 and TRBJ2-1, reads ETGVTQSPTHLIKTRGQQVTLRCSSQSGHNTVSWYQQALGQGPQFIFQYYREEENGRGNFPPRFSGLQFPNYSSELNVNALELDDSALYLCASRLAGGPRNEQFFGPGTRLTVL.

The rearrangement uses TRBV6-1 and TRBJ1-1; no clear D. Trimming left V 7 bases short and J 0 bases short, with 12 bases between. Germline V lookup: CDR1 MNHNS, CDR2 SASEGT. The CDR3 spans 14 residues. The CDR3 bases are TGTGCCAGCATTCCCGTAGTCATGAACACTGAAGCTTTCTTT. It yields the protein CASIPVVMNTEAFF.

The chain uses TRBV11-2 and TRBJ2-1; TRBD1 agrees at 9 bases. Germline loops: CDR1 SGHAT, CDR2 FQNNGV. Unmatched junction bases numbered 6, after V lost 4 bases and J lost 2 bases. CDR3 length: 16 amino acids. The DNA for the CDR3 is TGTGCCAGCAGCTCGTCGGACAGGGGAGCCTACAATGAGCAGTTCTTC. This translates into CASSSSDRGAYNEQFF.

This chain connects TRBV19 to TRBJ2-7; 9 bases match TRBD2. The junction had 5 bases not matched to a gene; V was cut back by 2 bases and J by 0 bases. The CDR3 is made up of 16 amino acids. The V gene's germline CDR1 is LNHDA and CDR2 SQIVND (reference sequence). The CDR3 is CASSITSSGDSYEQYF. CDR3 sequence (DNA): TGTGCCAGTAGTATAACTTCTAGCGGGGACTCCTACGAGCAGTACTTC.

The chain employs TRBV19 and TRBJ2-3; 13 bases map to TRBD2. Per the germline V gene, CDR1 is LNHDA and CDR2 is SQIVND (reference sequence). The CDR3 has 18 residues. The J segment lost 2 bases and the V segment lost 7 bases, leaving 12 bases of the junction unmatched. Written as DNA, the CDR3 is TGTGCCAGTAAAAGCGGACTAGCGGGAGAAGAGGACACAGATACGCAGTATTTT. Encoded protein: CASKSGLAGEEDTDTQYF.

This chain connects TRBV5-1 to TRBJ2-3; TRBD1 matches 10 bases. Germline assignment: CDR1 SGHRS and CDR2 YFSETQ. With 0 bases clipped from V and 2 bases from J, the junction kept 3 bases outside the gene matches. The CDR3 has 16 residues. For the CDR3, the DNA is TGCGCCAGCAGCTTGGGACAGGGGGCGGACACAGATACGCAGTATTTT. Residues: CASSLGQGADTDTQYF. Full variable domain (outside the CDR3, taken from reference TRBV5-1 and TRBJ2-3): KAGVTQTPRYLIKTRGQQVTLSCSPISGHRSVSWYQQTPGQGLQFLFEYFSETQRNKGNFPGRFSGRQFSNSRSEMNVSTLELGDSALYLCASSLGQGADTDTQYFGPGTRLTVL.

This rearrangement joins TRBV29-1 to TRBJ2-2; 7 positions match TRBD2. Germline trimming cut 8 bases from V and 7 bases from J; bases unmatched to any gene: 10. The CDR3 totals 13 residues. The germline gives CDR1 SQVTM, CDR2 ANQGSEA. DNA for the CDR3: TGCAGCTCTTTGGGGGGGAGCGGCGGGGAGCTGTTTTTT. Its protein is CSSLGGSGGELFF.

The V and J genes are TRBV20-1 and TRBJ2-3, with D possibly matching TRBD2 (6 bases). The CDR3 is made up of 11 amino acids. The germline gives CDR1 DFQATT, CDR2 SNEGSKA (reference sequence). V lost 4 bases, J lost 6 bases, and 8 bases lay in between. The CDR3 spells CSATSADTQYF. In DNA, the CDR3 is TGCAGTGCTACTAGCGCTGATACGCAGTATTTT.

As regards this clone: At the DNA level, this CDR3 is encoded by other sequences in the same sample as well. V gene TRBV7-9 combines with J gene TRBJ2-1; 10 nucleotides line up with TRBD2. The CDR3 has 16 residues. Germline V gives CDR1 SEHNR, CDR2 FQNEAQ (reference sequence). V was clipped by 5 bases and J by 4 bases; unmatched bases: 8. Here the CDR3 reads CASSPRLAGVYNEQFF. DNA of the CDR3: TGTGCCAGCAGCCCGCGGCTAGCGGGAGTTTACAATGAGCAGTTCTTC.

The V and J genes are TRBV7-9 and TRBJ1-1; D gene uncertain. This CDR3 comprises 13 residues. V gave up 8 bases and J gave up 1 base, with 11 bases separating them. The germline CDR1 and CDR2 sequences are SEHNR and FQNEAQ (reference sequence). As DNA, the CDR3 is TGTGCCAGCGTCGAGATTGAGAACACTGAAGCTTTCTTT. The encoded protein is CASVEIENTEAFF.

The chain has TRBV27 and TRBJ2-1; possible D gene TRBD2, 5 bases. This CDR3 has 13 amino acids. The germline V and J ends were trimmed by 8 bases and 7 bases, with 15 bases remaining between them. In germline, CDR1 is MNHEY, CDR2 SMNVEV (reference sequence). The CDR3 bases are TGTGCCAGCGAAAGCGGCCTGGGTAATGAGCAGTTCTTC. It translates to CASESGLGNEQFF.

V gene TRBV21-1 combines with J gene TRBJ1-2. TRBV21-1 is annotated as a pseudogene. The CDR3 sequence is 16 residues long. DNA of the CDR3: TGTGCCAGCAGCAACCCCTTGCCCGGGCCGGGTGGTGGCTACACCTTC. Its protein product is CASSNPLPGPGGGYTF.

The chain couples TRBV7-6 to TRBJ2-7; TRBD1 is a possible D gene (6 bases). The CDR3 consists of 14 residues. Germline V gene lookup returns CDR1 SGHVS and CDR2 FNYEAQ. Trimming took off 5 bases at V and 3 bases at J, with 14 bases between the two ends. The DNA for the CDR3 is TGTGCCAGCAGCCTTCAAATGGACAGCTACGAGCAGTACTTC. Translating gives CASSLQMDSYEQYF.

This clone was seen a few times. This chain links TRBV28 with TRBJ1-1; D call uncertain. Trimming left V 6 bases short and J 6 bases short, with 17 bases between. The CDR3 consists of 14 residues. From germline, CDR1 is MDHEN and CDR2 SYDVKM. Here the CDR3 DNA reads TGTGCCAGCAGCCCTCCGGGAATCGGACCTGAAGCTTTCTTT. Residues: CASSPPGIGPEAFF.

A single count supports this clone. The V call is TRBV7-9, the J call TRBJ2-5; D is undetermined. The length of the CDR3 is 11 residues. V was pared by 3 bases and J by 5 bases, with 4 bases between. Germline V CDR1 and CDR2: SEHNR, FQNEAQ (reference sequence). The CDR3 DNA is TGTGCCAGCAGCTTCCAGGAGACCCAGTACTTC. The encoded protein is CASSFQETQYF.

The chain links TRBV18 to TRBJ2-7; 8 nucleotides align to TRBD2. Germline V gene data show CDR1 as KGHSH and CDR2 as LQKENI. This CDR3 contains 12 residues. J gave up 4 bases and V 4 bases, and 0 bases lay outside the gene matches. CDR3 loop: CASSQRGYEQYF. CDR3 nucleotides: TGTGCCAGCTCACAGCGGGGGTACGAGCAGTACTTC. The full variable domain, completed using reference TRBV18 and TRBJ2-7, is NAGVMQNPRHLVRRRGQEARLRCSPMKGHSHVYWYRQLPEEGLKFMVYLQKENIIDESGMPKERFSAEFPKEGPSILRIQQVVRGDSAAYFCASSQRGYEQYFGPGTRLTVT.

This clone was counted only a few times. The rearrangement joins TRBV7-2 to TRBJ2-7; no clear D gene. Trimming took off 2 bases at V and 5 bases at J, with 10 bases between the two ends. The CDR3 sequence is 13 residues long. CDR1 and CDR2 (germline): SGHTA, FQGNSA. The CDR3 nucleotides are TGTGCCAGCAGCTTAAGGCCAACCCACGAGCAGTACTTC. It specifies CASSLRPTHEQYF.

The V call is TRBV19, the J call TRBJ2-2; 8 nucleotides line up with TRBD1. The CDR3 length is 16 residues. CDR1 and CDR2 from the germline V gene are LNHDA and SQIVND (reference sequence). Trimming cost V 3 bases and J 7 bases; bases outside gene matches: 10. The CDR3 protein is CASSIGQGAGDGELFF. DNA of the CDR3: TGTGCCAGTAGTATCGGTCAGGGGGCCGGGGACGGGGAGCTGTTTTTT.

This clone was seen a handful of times. The CDR3: CASSPHRNSYNEQFF. The DNA of the CDR3 is TGTGCCAGCAGTCCCCACAGAAACTCCTACAATGAGCAGTTCTTC. V is TRBV28 and J is TRBJ2-1; D uncertain. V was cut by 5 bases and J by 0 bases, with 11 bases left in between. Germline V lookup: CDR1 MDHEN, CDR2 SYDVKM. The CDR3 loop spans 15 amino acids.

The chain is built from TRBV19 and TRBJ1-2, with D possibly being TRBD1 (5 bases). The CDR3 covers 14 residues. Between the trimmed V and J ends, which lost 7 bases and 8 bases, there was a span of 20 bases. Germline V CDR1 and CDR2: LNHDA, SQIVND (reference sequence). The CDR3 coding sequence is TGTGCCAGTAACCCGACAGCCTCTATGGGGGGCTACACCTTC. Translating it yields CASNPTASMGGYTF.

A few counts support this clone. This sequence joins TRBV7-2 and TRBJ2-7; a possible D gene is TRBD1 (5 bases). Germline CDR1 and CDR2: SGHTA and FQGNSA. The CDR3 contains 14 residues. Trimming pared 4 bases from V and 2 bases from J, leaving 12 bases between. Written as DNA, the CDR3 is TGTGCCAGCAGCTCCCGGACACGGCCCTACGAGCAGTACTTC. Translating it yields CASSSRTRPYEQYF.

The CDR3 nucleotides are TGTGCCAGCACCCGACAGGGGAGGGGACAGACTGAAGCTTTCTTT. Translation: CASTRQGRGQTEAFF. The chain is built from TRBV2 and TRBJ1-1; 8 bases agree with TRBD1. Germline V gene sequence: CDR1 SNHLY, CDR2 FYNNEI. With V trimmed by 7 bases and J by 5 bases, 12 bases remained unmatched. This CDR3 is built from 15 residues.

This clone has just a few counts. The chain recombines TRBV10-3 with TRBJ1-5, with D possibly matching TRBD1 (6 bases). Trimming took 4 bases from V and 4 from J, leaving 8 bases between them. CDR1 and CDR2 (germline): ENHRY, SYGVKD. This CDR3 spans 13 amino acids. CDR3 region: CAISGQDNQPQHF. The CDR3 region has the DNA TGTGCCATCAGTGGACAGGATAATCAGCCCCAGCATTTT.

This sequence joins TRBV6-6 and TRBJ2-5; 10 bases map to TRBD2. With 8 bases clipped from V and 3 bases from J, the junction kept 9 bases outside the gene matches. The germline V gene has CDR1 MNHNY and CDR2 SVGAGI (reference sequence). The length of the CDR3 is 15 residues. In DNA, the CDR3 is TGTGCCAGCGGGGGGGGGACTAGCGCTAAAGAGACCCAGTACTTC. Translating gives CASGGGTSAKETQYF.

The rearrangement joins TRBV19 to TRBJ1-5; no definite D call. The V end was cut by 5 bases, the J end by 10 bases, with 12 bases between. Germline lookup yields CDR1 LNHDA and CDR2 SQIVND (reference sequence). The CDR3 extends over 12 amino acids. CDR3 loop: CASSVDPGPQHF. The CDR3 bases are TGTGCCAGTAGTGTGGATCCGGGACCCCAGCATTTT.

This clone has just a few counts. V and J are TRBV7-9 and TRBJ1-4; 7 bases align to TRBD1. The CDR3 covers 15 residues. The V gene's germline CDR1 is SEHNR and CDR2 FQNEAQ (reference sequence). V was clipped by 5 bases and J by 2 bases; unmatched bases: 5. The CDR3 reads CASSIKQGTNEKLFF. The CDR3 region has the DNA TGTGCCAGCAGCATTAAACAGGGGACTAATGAAAAACTGTTTTTT.